This TCR beta chain was observed in a study of radiation and T cells in renal cell carcinoma. The ends were cut back, 7 bases at V and 0 bases at J, with 10 bases in the middle. The CDR3 contains 13 residues. Germline V lookup: CDR1 MGHRA, CDR2 YSYEKL. Method: immunoSEQ multiplex PCR; TCRdb's copy keeps in-frame clones and lacks some. The profile shows about 49,000 clones, around 83% of them singletons. Time point described: baseline pretreatment blood. The treatment here: 15 Gy SBRT to primary tumor, nephrectomy 4 weeks later. After SBRT, blood was collected at 2 and 4 weeks, plus baseline. This clonotype originated in a woman in her sixties or seventies with renal cell carcinoma. V usage is TRBV4-1 and J usage is TRBJ2-7; D is perhaps TRBD1 (6 bases). The source material was blood, sampled from a patient whose treatment included radiotherapy and nephrectomy. As DNA, the CDR3 is TGCGCCAGCACTGGGGACAACTCCTACGAGCAGTACTTC. Translated, it gives CASTGDNSYEQYF.